These T cell receptor beta chains were read from a single sample in a study of blood T cell repertoires in COVID-19. Using immunoSEQ multiplex PCR, the repertoire was profiled, and TCRdb retains in-frame clones only, with some absent. The sample shows around 280,000 clones, 85% to 90% of them seen only once. The sample consisted of peripheral blood. The receptors were sampled from a man aged 70-80 years with acute or convalescent COVID-19. Both conserved end residues are part of each CDR3. D genes are given only for firm matches. The size entry is marked missing in some rows and otherwise reads once, few, many or a size class.

D	V	J	size	DNA	CDR3
TRBD1	TRBV7-9	TRBJ1-4	.	TGTGCCAGCAGCTCCGGGACAGGGGGTTTCGGTGAAAAACTGTTTTTT	CASSSGTGGFGEKLFF
.	TRBV20-1	TRBJ2-7	.	TGCAGTGGGGAGGAGGGCGGGGAGCAGTACTTC	CSGEEGGEQYF
.	TRBV14	TRBJ1-2	.	TGTGCCAGCAGCCAAGTAGTCGGGAACTATGGCTACACCTTC	CASSQVVGNYGYTF
TRBD1	TRBV10-3	TRBJ1-6	.	TGTGCCATCAGAACGACAGGGGTTCAAAATTCACCCCTCCACTTT	CAIRTTGVQNSPLHF
.	TRBV18	TRBJ1-2	once	TGTGCCAGCTCACCTCAGGGGAGTAAGGATGGCTACACCTTC	CASSPQGSKDGYTF
.	TRBV7-6	TRBJ1-5	.	TGTGCCAGCAGCCCGGGACTGCGTAGCAATCAGCCCCAGCATTTT	CASSPGLRSNQPQHF
.	TRBV19	TRBJ1-5	.	TGTGCCAGTAGTATTTTCCGGGTCACTGAGACCCAGCATTTT	CASSIFRVTETQHF
TRBD1	TRBV9	TRBJ1-1	.	TGTGCCAGCAGCCTGGGACAGGGGTCAAACACTGAAGCTTTCTTT	CASSLGQGSNTEAFF
.	TRBV7-2	TRBJ1-1	.	TGTGCCAGCAGCTTAAGAACAGGGCGTACTGAAGCTTTCTTT	CASSLRTGRTEAFF
.	TRBV24-1	TRBJ2-5	.	TGTGCCACCAGTGATTTGCCCGGGCGGGGGCCCGAGACCCAGTACTTC	CATSDLPGRGPETQYF
TRBD2	TRBV5-1	TRBJ2-1	.	TGCGCCAGCAGCCCCCGGACTAGCGGGACGCACAATGAGCAGTTCTTC	CASSPRTSGTHNEQFF
.	TRBV6-5	TRBJ2-1	.	TGTGCCAGCAGTCCCAAAAACAATGAGCAGTTCTTC	CASSPKNNEQFF
TRBD1	TRBV2	TRBJ1-5	once	TGTGCCAGTAGAGACAGGGTCGGGCAGCCCCAGCATTTT	CASRDRVGQPQHF
.	TRBV4-1	TRBJ1-6	.	TGCGCCAGCAGCCAAGCGGCGGGGATTAATTCACCCCTCCACTTT	CASSQAAGINSPLHF
TRBD2	TRBV11-2	TRBJ2-1	.	TGTGCCAGCAGCCGAACTGGGACTAGCGGGAGTAGGGAGCAGTTCTTC	CASSRTGTSGSREQFF
.	TRBV5-4	TRBJ1-2	.	TGTGCCAGCAGCTTGGATGGCTCTAACTATGGCTACACCTTC	CASSLDGSNYGYTF
.	TRBV7-2	TRBJ2-1	.	TGTGCCAGCAGTCGTAGGCGGGATATCGATGAGCAGTTCTTC	CASSRRRDIDEQFF
TRBD1	TRBV5-4	TRBJ1-1	.	TGTGCCAGCAGCTGGGGACAGGTGGGGGACACTGAAGCTTTCTTT	CASSWGQVGDTEAFF
.	TRBV5-6	TRBJ2-5	.	TGTGCCAGCAGCTTGGTTGCTGGGGCAGAGACCCAGTACTTC	CASSLVAGAETQYF
.	TRBV15	TRBJ1-5	.	TGTGCCACCAGCAGGGGTCTAGGGGTGTATAGCAATCAGCCCCAGCATTTT	CATSRGLGVYSNQPQHF
TRBD1	TRBV3-1/TRBV3-2	TRBJ1-6	.	TGTGCCAGCACCACCGGGACAGGGGCCTCACCCCTCCACTTT	CASTTGTGASPLHF
.	TRBV19	TRBJ2-3	few	TGTGCCAGTAGATCAAGGGGGGGAGGAGATACGCAGTATTTT	CASRSRGGGDTQYF
.	TRBV3-1/TRBV3-2	TRBJ1-1	.	TGTGCCAGCAGCCAAGAACTGATGAACACTGAAGCTTTCTTT	CASSQELMNTEAFF
TRBD2	TRBV6-2/TRBV6-3	TRBJ2-5	.	TGTGCCAGCAGTTATACCGCTCCCGCCGGGGGGCAAGAGACCCAGTACTTC	CASSYTAPAGGQETQYF
TRBD2	TRBV11-2	TRBJ2-7	once	TGTGCCAGCAGCTTAGTACTAGCGGGGTTTTACGAGCAGTACTTC	CASSLVLAGFYEQYF
.	TRBV30	TRBJ1-6	.	TGTGCCTGGAGTGTATTGGTCGGGAGCTCCTATAATTCACCCCTCCACTTT	CAWSVLVGSSYNSPLHF
TRBD2	TRBV4-3	TRBJ2-7	.	TGCGCCAGCAGCCTAGGACTAGCAAACGAGCAGTACTTC	CASSLGLANEQYF
.	TRBV5-1	TRBJ2-2	.	TGCGCCAGCAGCTCACCCGTAGGGGGTACGAACACCGGGGAGCTGTTTTTT	CASSSPVGGTNTGELFF
.	TRBV7-2	TRBJ2-7	.	TGTGCCAGCGGACCTGGGGTCGGGAGCTCCTACGAGCAGTACTTC	CASGPGVGSSYEQYF
.	TRBV2	TRBJ2-2	.	TGTGCCAGCAGCCCGACTAGTTTGGGTGGCGGGGAGCTGTTTTTT	CASSPTSLGGGELFF
TRBD2	TRBV2	TRBJ2-1	.	TGTGCCAGCAGTCCCCTTTCGCGGGGGGCGGGGGAGCAGTTCTTC	CASSPLSRGAGEQFF
.	TRBV18	TRBJ2-7	.	TGTGCCAGCTCACCACCTTCGGGGGAGCAGTACTTC	CASSPPSGEQYF
.	TRBV11-3	TRBJ1-5	.	TGTGCCAGCAGCTTAGAGGGGGAGGGCTACCAAAGCGGTGGCTGGGATAGCAATCAGCCCCAGCATTTT	CASSLEGEGYQSGGWDSNQPQHF
.	TRBV27	TRBJ2-5	once	TGTGCCAGCAGTCCGGTCGTGGGAGTTAAAGAGACCCAGTACTTC	CASSPVVGVKETQYF
TRBD1	TRBV7-9	TRBJ1-5	.	TGTGCCAGCAGCTTAGCGGGACAGGGAGGGGGTCAGCCCCAGCATTTT	CASSLAGQGGGQPQHF
.	TRBV28	TRBJ1-5	.	TGTGCCAGCAGTTTAGAACAGTTCTATAGCAATCAGCCCCAGCATTTT	CASSLEQFYSNQPQHF
.	TRBV4-3	TRBJ2-1	.	TGCGCCAGCAGCACTCACAGAGATAACTACAATGAGCAGTTCTTC	CASSTHRDNYNEQFF
TRBD2	TRBV10-1	TRBJ2-3	.	TGCGCCAGCAGTGAGGAGCTAGCGGGGACCCCCGATACGCAGTATTTT	CASSEELAGTPDTQYF
TRBD1	TRBV3-1/TRBV3-2	TRBJ2-7	.	TGTGCCAGCAGTCCCTTCGGACGGGACAGCTCCTACGAGCAGTACTTC	CASSPFGRDSSYEQYF
.	TRBV4-3	TRBJ2-7	.	TGCGCCAGCAGCCAAGCCCCGGGGTTCGAGCAGTACTTC	CASSQAPGFEQYF
.	TRBV4-3	TRBJ1-6	.	TGCGCCAGCAGCCAAGATCTGAATTCACCCCTCCACTTT	CASSQDLNSPLHF
TRBD2	TRBV20-1	TRBJ2-3	.	TGCAGTGCTAGTGGAGGAAGCGGGAGGTCCTCAGATACGCAGTATTTT	CSASGGSGRSSDTQYF
.	TRBV4-2	TRBJ2-2	.	TGTGCCAGCAGCTTACGGACCAGCGGAACGAACACCGGGGAGCTGTTTTTT	CASSLRTSGTNTGELFF
.	TRBV9	TRBJ2-2	.	TGTGCCAGCAGCGTAACAGACAACACCGGGGAGCTGTTTTTT	CASSVTDNTGELFF
.	TRBV21-1	TRBJ1-5	.	TGTGCCAGCAGCAAAGCCTCCGGACAGGGAGTGGACAATCAGCCCCAGCATTTT	CASSKASGQGVDNQPQHF
TRBD2	TRBV2	TRBJ2-2	.	TGTGCCATCGTCCCGGGACTAGCGGGAGTGGGGACCGGGGAGCTGTTTTTT	CAIVPGLAGVGTGELFF
.	TRBV6-6	TRBJ1-6	.	TGTGCCAGCAGTTTACAGGTTAATTCACCCCTCCACTTT	CASSLQVNSPLHF
.	TRBV3-1/TRBV3-2	TRBJ2-3	.	TGTGCCAGCAGCCAAGGGGAACTCCCGGGGGATACGCAGTATTTT	CASSQGELPGDTQYF
TRBD1	TRBV9	TRBJ2-7	.	TGTGCCAGCAGCCCACTCACCGGGACAGGGGAGCAGTACTTC	CASSPLTGTGEQYF
.	TRBV3-1/TRBV3-2	TRBJ1-1	few	TGTGCCAGCAGCCACGGGTACCCGAACACTGAAGCTTTCTTT	CASSHGYPNTEAFF
TRBD1	TRBV2	TRBJ2-2	few	TGTGCCAGCCGCAGGGGGCTGCGCACCGGGGAGCTGTTTTTT	CASRRGLRTGELFF
TRBD1	TRBV2	TRBJ1-2	.	TGTGCCAGATCGACAGGGAACTATGGCTACACCTTC	CARSTGNYGYTF
.	TRBV6-6	TRBJ1-2	.	TGTGCCAGCAGTTACGGGGGCGGCGATGGCTACACCTTC	CASSYGGGDGYTF
.	TRBV6-1	TRBJ1-2	.	TGTGCCAGCAGGGAAGGGAACACTCCGCGGAACTATGGCTACACCTTC	CASREGNTPRNYGYTF